The 17 T cell receptor beta chains below were found in one sample sequenced in a study of regulatory T cells in long-lasting Graves disease. Time point: persistent/refractory GD, antithyroid drugs over 5 years with positive TRAb. PBMC-derived RNA was used for the TCR library. Sequencing libraries for TCR beta were prepared with iRepertoire HTBI primers and Arm-PCR of CDR3 regions. TCRdb fed the multiplex PCR reads into MiXCR, producing one record per CDR3 protein. The data contain about 470,000 distinct CDR3 sequences, roughly 20% of them singletons. The sequenced sample was peripheral blood mononuclear cells (PBMCs), obtained when the disease was refractory, from a patient treated with antithyroid drugs. These receptors were collected from a female donor with Graves disease.

The gene calls are TRBV20-1 and TRBJ1-5; D gene unclear. This CDR3 has 14 amino acids. V shed 4 bases and J shed 0 bases, with 10 bases lying between them. The V gene's germline CDR1 is DFQATT and CDR2 SNEGSKA (reference sequence). CDR3 coding DNA: TGCAGTGCTAAACAGACTAATAGCAATCAGCCCCAGCATTTT. It encodes CSAKQTNSNQPQHF.

In its sample, this clonotype was seen many times. The chain uses TRBV7-8 and TRBJ1-1; D perhaps matches TRBD1 (6 bases). V lost 9 bases, J lost 7 bases, and 27 bases lay in between. The CDR3 has 16 amino acids. Germline CDR1 SGHVS, CDR2 FQNEAQ. The CDR3 region is CASQKQFGGATDEAFF. The CDR3 DNA reads as TGTGCCAGTCAAAAACAGTTTGGGGGGGCGACGGATGAAGCTTTCTTT.

This clonotype has only a few counts. The V call is TRBV19, the J call TRBJ1-1, with D unresolved. The CDR3 is 14 residues long. Trimming removed 3 bases from V and 3 bases from J, with 11 bases in between. Germline V gives CDR1 LNHDA, CDR2 SQIVND (reference sequence). The CDR3 DNA reads as TGTGCCAGTAGTATTGGGCGCAGTCACACTGAAGCTTTCTTT. Its protein is CASSIGRSHTEAFF. Full variable domain (outside the CDR3, taken from reference TRBV19 and TRBJ1-1): DGGITQSPKYLFRKEGQNVTLSCEQNLNHDAMYWYRQDPGQGLRLIYYSQIVNDFQKGDIAEGYSVSREKKESFPLTVTSAQKNPTAFYLCASSIGRSHTEAFFGQGTRLTVV.

This clonotype was observed many times. The V call is TRBV12-3 or TRBV12-4, the J call TRBJ1-4; 8 bases map to TRBD1. With 6 bases clipped from V and 13 bases from J, the junction kept 13 bases outside the gene matches. The CDR3 extends over 14 amino acids. CDR3 amino acids: CASSRDRTGTRLFF. In nucleotides, the CDR3 is TGTGCCAGCAGCCGTGACCGGACAGGGACTCGACTGTTTTTT.

The table lists this clonotype with a few counts. The V gene is TRBV25-1, the J gene TRBJ2-1, with D uncertain. V dropped 6 bases and J dropped 6 bases, with 9 bases sitting between them. CDR1 is MGHDK and CDR2 is SYGVNS in the germline V gene. The CDR3 contains 12 residues. CDR3 region: CASRAKSNEQFF. CDR3 DNA: TGTGCCAGCAGAGCCAAGAGCAATGAGCAGTTCTTC.

The CDR3 here is CASSVSGDDTEAFF. The CDR3 nucleotides read TGTGCCAGCAGCGTATCAGGGGACGACACTGAAGCTTTCTTT. The V gene is TRBV7-3, the J gene TRBJ1-1; a possible D gene is TRBD1 (6 bases). This CDR3 is built from 14 residues. Trimming shortened V by 5 bases and J by 3 bases, and 13 bases separated the two germline ends. Germline V gene data show CDR1 as SGHTA and CDR2 as FQGTGA.

This clonotype has at least ten counts. The CDR3 region is CASSLTGDYNSPLHF. As DNA, the CDR3 is TGTGCCAGCAGCTTAACAGGAGACTATAATTCACCCCTCCACTTT. V is TRBV13 and J is TRBJ1-6, with a possible D match to TRBD1 (5 bases). The CDR3 is 15 residues long. Germline V CDR1 and CDR2: PRHDT, FYEKMQ (reference sequence). The V and J ends lost 2 bases and 3 bases respectively, with 8 bases between them.

This clonotype was found a few times. This chain links TRBV7-9 with TRBJ2-7, with D uncertain. V was cut by 0 bases and J by 3 bases, with 12 bases left in between. Germline CDR1 SEHNR, CDR2 FQNEAQ (reference sequence). The CDR3 has 15 amino acids. The CDR3 protein is CASSLASRFIYEQYF. The CDR3 region has the DNA TGTGCCAGCAGCTTAGCAAGCAGATTTATCTACGAGCAGTACTTC.

The V call is TRBV7-6, the J call TRBJ1-6; the match to TRBD1 covers 10 bases. The J segment lost 10 bases and the V segment lost 7 bases, leaving 7 bases of the junction unmatched. This CDR3 has 14 residues. The germline V gene encodes CDR1 SGHVS and CDR2 FNYEAQ. As DNA, the CDR3 is TGTGCCAGCACCGAACTGACAGGGGGCTCACCCCTCCACTTT. It encodes CASTELTGGSPLHF. Combining the CDR3 with reference TRBV7-6 and TRBJ1-6 gives the whole variable domain GAGVSQSPRYKVTKRGQDVALRCDPISGHVSLYWYRQALGQGPEFLTYFNYEAQQDKSGLPNDRFSAERPEGSISTLTIQRTEQRDSAMYRCASTELTGGSPLHFGNGTRLTVT.

This chain joins TRBV29-1 and TRBJ2-2; perhaps TRBD1 as D (6 bases). The CDR3 contains 13 residues. Between the trimmed V and J ends, which lost 7 bases and 1 base, there was a span of 10 bases. Germline V gene sequence: CDR1 SQVTM, CDR2 ANQGSEA. The CDR3 protein is CSGGHQNTGELFF. The CDR3 region has the DNA TGCAGCGGGGGACACCAGAACACCGGGGAGCTGTTTTTT.

The CDR3 nucleotides read TGTGCCAGCAGTCCCCCGGGGCTTGAAGCTTTCTTT. Its protein product is CASSPPGLEAFF. This rearrangement joins TRBV6-1 to TRBJ1-1; D may be TRBD1 (5 bases). The CDR3 consists of 12 residues. V shed 5 bases and J shed 7 bases, with 11 bases lying between them. The germline V gene encodes CDR1 MNHNS and CDR2 SASEGT.

This clonotype was counted ten times or more. The gene calls are TRBV12-3 or TRBV12-4 and TRBJ2-7; no definite D call. CDR3 size: 14 residues. The ends were cut back, 0 bases at V and 3 bases at J, with 9 bases in the middle. CDR3 sequence: CASSLATSSYEQYF. CDR3 nucleotides: TGTGCCAGCAGTTTAGCCACGAGCAGCTACGAGCAGTACTTC.

This clonotype was counted at least ten times. CDR3 protein: CASSLRQGNPEQYF. The CDR3 region has the DNA TGTGCCAGCAGTTTACGCCAGGGAAACCCCGAGCAGTACTTC. The rearrangement joins TRBV12-3 or TRBV12-4 to TRBJ2-7; weak D call: TRBD1 (5 bases). The CDR3 is made up of 14 amino acids. Trimming shortened V by 2 bases and J by 6 bases, and 14 bases separated the two germline ends.

This clonotype was detected only a few times. The V and J genes are TRBV14 and TRBJ1-1; no clear D. Germline V CDR1 and CDR2: SGHDN, FVKESK. The CDR3 extends over 16 amino acids. V gave up 2 bases and J gave up 1 base, with 14 bases separating them. The CDR3 DNA sequence: TGTGCCAGCAGCCAATACCCGAGACAACAGAACACTGAAGCTTTCTTT. It translates to CASSQYPRQQNTEAFF.

This clonotype was observed many times. The V call is TRBV3-1, the J call TRBJ2-5, with D tentatively TRBD1 or TRBD2 (6 bases each). V shed 2 bases and J shed 5 bases, with 12 bases lying between them. The CDR3 is 14 residues long. Germline V gene data show CDR1 as LGHDT and CDR2 as YNNKEL (reference sequence). The CDR3 is CASSQKGGWETQYF. In DNA, the CDR3 is TGTGCCAGCAGCCAAAAGGGGGGCTGGGAGACCCAGTACTTC.

The sample holds many counts of this clonotype. The rearrangement joins TRBV3-1 to TRBJ2-7; D uncertain. The germline V gene has CDR1 LGHDT and CDR2 YNNKEL (reference sequence). The CDR3 loop spans 12 amino acids. V was shortened by 5 bases and J by 2 bases, with 7 bases between the two germline ends. CDR3 sequence reads: CASSYKAYEQYF. DNA for the CDR3: TGTGCCAGCAGCTACAAGGCCTACGAGCAGTACTTC.

This clonotype came up many times. V gene TRBV29-1 combines with J gene TRBJ2-7; D not resolved. V was shortened by 8 bases and J by 3 bases, with 14 bases between the two germline ends. The V gene's germline CDR1 is SQVTM and CDR2 ANQGSEA. The CDR3 has 12 residues. The CDR3 here is CSTLTGHYEQYF. For the CDR3, the DNA is TGCAGCACGTTAACTGGTCACTACGAGCAGTACTTC.